The rows below give T cell receptor beta chains drawn from one sample of a study of CD8+CD57+ T cells in acquired aplastic anemia. TCRdb itself ran the reads through MiXCR, one entry per CDR3 protein. The table has roughly 50,000 distinct CDR3 sequences, around 70% seen once. Material: sorted CD4+, CD8+, or CD8+CD57+ T cells (not recorded which) from PBMCs. The receptors here all came from a human donor in good health, serving as a control. The CDR3 runs from the conserved cysteine through the conserved F or W. A D gene is named only where the DNA matches it firmly. Clone sizes are given selectively: once, few, many, or a class where the clone is expanded.

V gene	J gene	D gene	clone size	CDR3 DNA	CDR3 protein
TRBV2	TRBJ2-3	TRBD2	.	TGTGCCAGCAGTGGACTAGCGGGAGGCACAGATACGCAGTATTTT	CASSGLAGGTDTQYF
TRBV15	TRBJ2-1	TRBD2	.	TGTGCCACCAGCAGAGACACTAGCGGATACAATGAGCAGTTCTTC	CATSRDTSGYNEQFF
TRBV6-4	TRBJ2-6	.	.	TGTGCCAGCAGTGACCAGACAGTCCCTGGGGCCAACGTCCTGACTTTC	CASSDQTVPGANVLTF
TRBV19	TRBJ2-2	.	once	TGTGCCAGTAGTTCCAGAGGGCTGGGCACCGGGGAGCTGTTTTTT	CASSSRGLGTGELFF
TRBV10-3	TRBJ1-5	.	.	TGTGCCAGCAGTTCGCTAGGGCGCAATCAGCCCCAGCATTTT	CASSSLGRNQPQHF
TRBV24-1	TRBJ2-2	.	.	TGTGCCACCAGTGAAACCGGGGAGCTGTTTTTT	CATSETGELFF
TRBV10-3	TRBJ1-6	.	once	TGTGCCATCAGTGAAAAGGCTAACACAGGGATTTCACCCCTCCACTTT	CAISEKANTGISPLHF
TRBV29-1	TRBJ2-4	TRBD2	.	TGCAGCGTACGGACTAGTCTGCAAAACATTCAGTACTTC	CSVRTSLQNIQYF
TRBV6-1	TRBJ1-4	TRBD1	.	TGTGCCAGCAGCTGGACAGGAGTGAGGGAAAAACTGTTTTTT	CASSWTGVREKLFF
TRBV10-2	TRBJ1-2	.	.	TGCGCCAGCAGTGAAGCGGGCCTCCCGTATGGCTACACCTTC	CASSEAGLPYGYTF
TRBV20-1	TRBJ2-3	TRBD1	many	TGCAGTGCTAGAGCACCAGGACAGGGATTTACAGATACGCAGTATTTT	CSARAPGQGFTDTQYF
TRBV10-3	TRBJ2-7	.	.	TGTGCCATCAGTGAATTAGACGAGCAGTACTTC	CAISELDEQYF
TRBV2	TRBJ2-7	.	.	TGTGCCAGCAGTGACCTCAGTGGTTTCGAGCAGTACTTC	CASSDLSGFEQYF
TRBV15	TRBJ1-1	.	.	TGTGCCACCAGCAGAGATCCCGACAGGCTTGAAGCTTTCTTT	CATSRDPDRLEAFF
TRBV2	TRBJ2-3	.	.	TGTGCCAGCAGTGACGGAGAAGATACGCAGTATTTT	CASSDGEDTQYF
TRBV5-6	TRBJ2-6	.	.	TGTGCCAGCAGCTTGGGAGGGGCCGGGGCCAACGTCCTGACTTTC	CASSLGGAGANVLTF
TRBV20-1	TRBJ1-1	.	.	TGCAGTGCTAGAGAATCGGGGTTTGAAGCTTTCTTT	CSARESGFEAFF
TRBV24-1	TRBJ2-7	TRBD1	.	TGTGCCACCAGTGACTGGGACAGGGGCGAAACCTACGAGCAGTACTTC	CATSDWDRGETYEQYF
TRBV2	TRBJ2-5	TRBD1	few	TGTGCCAGCAGTGTAGGACAGGTCGACCAAGAGACCCAGTACTTC	CASSVGQVDQETQYF
TRBV25-1	TRBJ1-6	.	.	TGTGCCAGCAGTGAAGTACAAATCCCTTCGTCCCTCCACTTT	CASSEVQIPSSLHF
TRBV2	TRBJ1-2	.	.	TGTGCCAGCAGCATCGGACAAGGCTTTGGCTACACCTTC	CASSIGQGFGYTF
TRBV2	TRBJ1-2	TRBD1	few	TGTGCCAGCAATCGAGGGGGCAATAACTATGGCTACACCTTC	CASNRGGNNYGYTF
TRBV24-1	TRBJ2-7	.	.	TGTGCCACCAGTGAGGCCGGGACTCGTTCCTTTGTCTACGAGCAGTACTTC	CATSEAGTRSFVYEQYF
TRBV19	TRBJ1-5	TRBD1	once	TGTGCCAGTAGTGTCTCCGGGACAGGGCCCAATCAGCCCCAGCATTTT	CASSVSGTGPNQPQHF
TRBV20-1	TRBJ2-5	.	.	TGCAGTGCTAGGGAGGGGACCCCAGGAACCCAGTACTTC	CSAREGTPGTQYF
TRBV15	TRBJ2-1	TRBD2	.	TGTGCCACCAGCAGAGGGGGACTAGCGGAGCCGTACAATGAGCAGTTCTTC	CATSRGGLAEPYNEQFF
TRBV29-1	TRBJ1-2	.	.	TGCAGCGTTCGTTCGCTCGGGGACTATGGCTACACCTTC	CSVRSLGDYGYTF
TRBV20-1	TRBJ2-7	.	medium-sized	TGCAGTGCTAGAATGGGGCTATCCTCGTCCTACGAGCAGTACTTC	CSARMGLSSSYEQYF
TRBV20-1	TRBJ2-1	TRBD2	.	TGCAGTGCTAGAGGGACTAGAGGACTAAATGAGCAGTTCTTC	CSARGTRGLNEQFF